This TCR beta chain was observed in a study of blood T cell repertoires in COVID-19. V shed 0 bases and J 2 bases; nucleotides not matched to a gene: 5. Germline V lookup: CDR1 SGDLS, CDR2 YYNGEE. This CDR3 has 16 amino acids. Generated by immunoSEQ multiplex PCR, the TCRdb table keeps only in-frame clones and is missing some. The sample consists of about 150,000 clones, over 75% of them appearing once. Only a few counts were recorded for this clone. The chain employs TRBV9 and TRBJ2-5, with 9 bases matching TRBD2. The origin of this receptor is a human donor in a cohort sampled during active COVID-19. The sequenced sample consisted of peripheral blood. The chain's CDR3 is CASSVAAGGKQETQYF. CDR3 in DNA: TGTGCCAGCAGCGTAGCGGCGGGAGGGAAACAAGAGACCCAGTACTTC.